Following are 29 T cell receptor beta chains from one sample sequenced in a study of blood T cells in healthy people across ages. Together with a sample-barcoded 5' primer, a J-beta primer mix was included in a second PCR lasting roughly 6 to 12 cycles. Using its own MiXCR run on the 5' RACE reads, TCRdb lists one record per CDR3 protein. The sample lists roughly 560,000 distinct CDR3 sequences, nearly 25% occurring once. This same sample was also taken into another study, of T cells of mothers and their children.

The specimen was blood. Receptors originate from a boy aged 10-17 years in good health.

This clonotype has only a few counts. The V and J genes are TRBV7-2 and TRBJ2-1, with D tentatively TRBD2 (6 bases). Between the trimmed V and J ends, which lost 4 bases and 7 bases, there was a span of 14 bases. CDR3 length: 14 amino acids. Germline values: CDR1 SGHTA, CDR2 FQGNSA. This chain's CDR3 is CASSSWTGENEQFF. The CDR3 DNA follows: TGTGCCAGCAGCTCCTGGACGGGGGAGAATGAGCAGTTCTTC.

The gene calls are TRBV5-4 and TRBJ2-5; 8 bases map to TRBD2. The J call may not be correct, given that the DNA end is closer to TRBJ2-1. The CDR3 is 15 amino acids. Germline CDR1 SGHNT, CDR2 YYREEE (reference sequence). For the CDR3, the DNA is TGTGCCAGCAGCGTCAACCCCGGGACTAGCAATGAGCAGTTCTTC. Translation: CASSVNPGTSNEQFF.

Details on this clonotype: The junction departs from germline at one end; a sequencing error may be responsible. The V call is TRBV28, the J call TRBJ2-7; D is undetermined. In germline, CDR1 is MDHEN, CDR2 SYDVKM. The CDR3 has 12 residues. The CDR3 sequence: CAGSTLVSEQYF. As DNA, the CDR3 is TGTGCCGGCAGTACGTTGGTCTCCGAGCAGTACTTC.

The rearrangement uses TRBV5-6 and TRBJ2-4; D may correspond to TRBD1 or TRBD2 (5 bases each). V was pared by 0 bases and J by 9 bases, with 7 bases between. Germline V lookup: CDR1 SGHDT, CDR2 YYEEEE. CDR3 size: 12 residues. The chain's CDR3 is CASSLGGTIQYF. The CDR3 DNA reads TGTGCCAGCAGCTTGGGAGGGACCATTCAGTACTTC.

The chain combines TRBV5-1 with TRBJ2-1; 9 positions match TRBD1. There are 16 residues in the CDR3. Germline CDR1 is SGHRS and CDR2 is YFSETQ. J gave up 7 bases and V 3 bases, and 11 bases lay outside the gene matches. CDR3 bases: TGCGCCAGCAGCTCCCATCCCGGGACAGGGTTGAATGAGCAGTTCTTC. It specifies CASSSHPGTGLNEQFF.

The rearrangement joins TRBV30 to TRBJ2-1; either TRBD1 or TRBD2 may supply D (6 bases each). Judging by the DNA end, TRBJ2-5 fits better; the J call may be wrong. The length of the CDR3 is 15 residues. Germline CDR1 reads GTSNPN; CDR2 reads SVGIG (reference sequence). CDR3 residues: CAWSDLGGLQETQYF. The DNA for the CDR3 is TGTGCCTGGAGTGACCTAGGGGGACTCCAAGAGACCCAGTACTTC.

The chain joins TRBV6-5 to TRBJ2-5; D remains unclear. This CDR3 comprises 13 residues. The V gene's germline CDR1 is MNHEY and CDR2 SVGAGI. The V end was cut by 2 bases, the J end by 2 bases, with 6 bases between. CDR3 in DNA: TGTGCCAGCAGTTACAACCTACAAGAGACCCAGTACTTC. Amino acid sequence: CASSYNLQETQYF.

There are a few counts of this clonotype. The chain employs TRBV4-1 and TRBJ2-7; D remains ambiguous. Deletions cut 3 bases from V and 1 base from J, with 10 bases between. Germline V lookup: CDR1 MGHRA, CDR2 YSYEKL. The CDR3 is made up of 14 amino acids. CDR3 nucleotides: TGCGCCAGCAGCCATGACGACTCATCCTACGAGCAGTACTTC. Residues: CASSHDDSSYEQYF.

V gene TRBV20-1 combines with J gene TRBJ2-5, with a tentative D call TRBD2 (6 bases). Trimming took off 5 bases at V and 3 bases at J, with 16 bases between the two ends. CDR1 is DFQATT, CDR2 SNEGSKA, per germline (reference sequence). This CDR3 contains 14 residues. CDR3 sequence: CSAPQVPGEETQYF. CDR3 coding DNA: TGCAGTGCTCCTCAAGTGCCGGGAGAAGAGACCCAGTACTTC.

This sequence joins TRBV19 and TRBJ2-5; 9 bases are shared with TRBD1. Germline CDR1 reads LNHDA; CDR2 reads SQIVND (reference sequence). Trimming took 5 bases from V and 5 from J; bases not matched to a gene: 12. The CDR3 has 16 residues. CDR3 region: CASSVNPGQGRETQYF. DNA of the CDR3: TGTGCCAGTAGTGTAAACCCGGGACAGGGTAGGGAGACCCAGTACTTC.

The V gene is TRBV11-2, the J gene TRBJ2-5; TRBD2 matches 14 bases. J gave up 4 bases and V 4 bases, and 8 bases lay outside the gene matches. This CDR3 is 17 amino acids long. CDR1 is SGHAT and CDR2 is FQNNGV in the germline V gene. The CDR3 is CASSSRGLAGVGETQYF. CDR3 in DNA: TGTGCCAGCAGCTCCCGGGGACTAGCGGGAGTAGGAGAGACCCAGTACTTC.

V is TRBV5-5 and J is TRBJ2-1, with 7 bases identical to TRBD2. The CDR3 consists of 15 residues. J was trimmed by 4 bases and V by 4 bases; bases with no gene match: 8. CDR1 is SGHKS, CDR2 YYEKEE, per germline (reference sequence). This chain's CDR3 is CASSVYGGNYNEQFF. In DNA, the CDR3 is TGTGCCAGCAGCGTTTACGGGGGGAATTACAATGAGCAGTTCTTC.

The rearrangement joins TRBV14 to TRBJ2-2; perhaps TRBD1 as D (5 bases). Trimming removed 6 bases from V and 0 bases from J, with 8 bases in between. The CDR3 covers 14 residues. Germline V gene sequence: CDR1 SGHDN, CDR2 FVKESK. The CDR3 loop is CASSRQSNTGELFF. The CDR3 DNA reads TGTGCCAGCAGTAGACAGTCGAACACCGGGGAGCTGTTTTTT.

The chain has TRBV28 and TRBJ2-5, with a weak D call TRBD1 (5 bases). The J call may be incorrect, as the DNA end agrees better with TRBJ2-7. Germline assignment: CDR1 MDHEN and CDR2 SYDVKM. This CDR3 region has 13 residues. The chain's CDR3 is CASSGAGSYEQYF. The CDR3 DNA follows: TGTGCCAGCAGTGGGGCAGGGTCCTACGAGCAGTACTTC.

This clonotype was detected ten times or more. The chain uses TRBV3-1 and TRBJ2-3, with TRBD2 as a possible D gene (6 bases). From germline, CDR1 is LGHDT and CDR2 YNNKEL (reference sequence). This CDR3 region has 18 residues. The V gene lost 3 bases and the J gene lost 2 bases, with 21 bases spanning the gap. The CDR3 loop reads CASSQVMYGTGNTDTQYF. The DNA of the CDR3 is TGTGCCAGCAGCCAGGTCATGTATGGGACTGGAAACACAGATACGCAGTATTTT.

A word on this clonotype: Germline is not matched at one junction end, which may reflect a read error. The CDR3 protein is CASSQGLTGGESGTNVLTF. CDR3 coding DNA: TGCGCCAGCAGCCAAGGATTGACAGGGGGAGAATCTGGGACCAACGTCCTGACTTTC. The rearrangement joins TRBV4-1 to TRBJ2-6; 9 bases are a match to TRBD1. The CDR3 extends over 19 amino acids. CDR1 is MGHRA and CDR2 is YSYEKL in the germline V gene.

The V call is TRBV11-2, the J call TRBJ2-5; D is unclear. The CDR3 sequence is 15 residues long. From germline, CDR1 is SGHAT and CDR2 FQNNGV. With 1 base removed from V and 2 bases from J, the gap between germline ends came to 11 bases. The CDR3 DNA is TGTGCCAGCAGCTTAGGGCCCCAGACGCAAGAGACCCAGTACTTC. Its protein is CASSLGPQTQETQYF.

The chain carries TRBV6-4 and TRBJ2-3; maybe TRBD1 (6 bases). The length of the CDR3 is 14 residues. V was shortened by 4 bases and J by 10 bases, with 18 bases between the two germline ends. Germline V gene data show CDR1 as MRHNA and CDR2 as SNTAGT. In DNA form, the CDR3 reads TGTGCCAGCAGTGGATGGACAGACACCGATCCGCAGTATTTT. This sequence encodes CASSGWTDTDPQYF.

This chain joins TRBV20-1 and TRBJ1-2; tentative D call: TRBD1 (5 bases). The V and J ends lost 6 bases and 3 bases respectively, with 8 bases between them. This CDR3 has 11 amino acids. The V gene's germline CDR1 is DFQATT and CDR2 SNEGSKA (reference sequence). Written as DNA, the CDR3 is TGCAGTGCCACGACAGACTATGGCTACACCTTC. This encodes CSATTDYGYTF.

This clonotype has a handful of counts. The chain couples TRBV21-1 to TRBJ2-7; the table assigns TRBD1, which was not confirmed against the DNA. TRBV21-1 is a pseudogene segment. The CDR3 sequence is 16 residues long. Here the CDR3 DNA reads TGTGCCAGCAGCAAAGCATTGGACAGAAACTTCTACGAGCAGTACTTC. This sequence encodes CASSKALDRNFYEQYF.

This clonotype was observed a single time. The chain combines TRBV12-3 or TRBV12-4 with TRBJ2-1; TRBD1 aligns across 8 bases. The CDR3 is 12 amino acids. V was pared by 7 bases and J by 10 bases, with 6 bases of the junction left unmatched. In nucleotides, the CDR3 is TGTGCCAGCACCAGGACAGGGAAAGAGCAGTTCTTC. Protein: CASTRTGKEQFF.

V gene TRBV7-3 combines with J gene TRBJ2-2, with D unresolved. Germline CDR1 and CDR2: SGHTA and FQGTGA. This CDR3 spans 13 amino acids. Trimming took off 3 bases at V and 1 base at J, with 3 bases between the two ends. The CDR3 region is CASSFMNTGELFF. The CDR3, as DNA: TGTGCCAGCAGCTTTATGAACACCGGGGAGCTGTTTTTT.

This clonotype was seen more than once but under ten times. CDR3 sequence (DNA): TGTGCCAGCAGTCCGCCCGGGGGCTTGAACGAGCAGTACTTC. Its translation: CASSPPGGLNEQYF. This chain connects TRBV6-5 to TRBJ2-5; D is tentatively TRBD1 or TRBD2 (6 bases each). The DNA end favors TRBJ2-7, so the J call may be wrong. The CDR3 is made up of 14 amino acids. From germline, CDR1 is MNHEY and CDR2 SVGAGI.

The chain links TRBV29-1 to TRBJ1-1; no reliable D call. Germline assignment: CDR1 SQVTM and CDR2 ANQGSEA. Trimming stripped 7 bases from V and 1 base from J, with 13 bases between. The CDR3 loop spans 13 amino acids. The DNA of the CDR3 is TGCAGCGGCAACACCCCTCGGAACACTGAAGCTTTCTTT. Amino acid sequence: CSGNTPRNTEAFF.

This clonotype was found a few times. The gene calls are TRBV7-9 and TRBJ2-1; 7 nucleotides align to TRBD2. With 3 bases clipped from V and 5 bases from J, the junction kept 7 bases outside the gene matches. From germline, CDR1 is SEHNR and CDR2 FQNEAQ (reference sequence). The CDR3 contains 15 residues. CDR3 sequence reads: CASSFRGSPDNEQFF. In DNA, the CDR3 is TGTGCCAGCAGCTTTCGCGGGAGCCCTGACAATGAGCAGTTCTTC.

The J gene is TRBJ1-2, the V gene TRBV3-1, with D hard to call. CDR3 length: 16 residues. V lost 1 base and J 4 bases, leaving 16 bases between the germline ends. Germline CDR1 LGHDT, CDR2 YNNKEL (reference sequence). The CDR3 nucleotides are TGTGCCAGCAGCCAAGTACAACGGGTAACAATCTATGGCTACACCTTC. This encodes CASSQVQRVTIYGYTF.

This chain joins TRBV9 and TRBJ1-2; D gene ambiguous. V lost 4 bases and J 7 bases, leaving 17 bases between the germline ends. CDR3 length equals 14 residues. Germline-derived CDR1 and CDR2 are SGDLS and YYNGEE. The CDR3 DNA reads TGTGCCAGCAGCCGTACCGGGCCCAAAGGTGGCTACACCTTC. This sequence encodes CASSRTGPKGGYTF.

This clonotype has a single count. This rearrangement joins TRBV18 to TRBJ1-5; D not certain. Germline V gene sequence: CDR1 KGHSH, CDR2 LQKENI. The CDR3 runs to 14 residues. The V and J ends lost 3 bases and 3 bases respectively, with 9 bases between them. This CDR3 reads CASSPQDFNQPQHF. In nucleotides, the CDR3 is TGTGCCAGCTCACCGCAGGATTTCAATCAGCCCCAGCATTTT.

This chain joins TRBV20-1 and TRBJ2-7, with TRBD2 matching 10 bases. The CDR3 length is 16 residues. V shed 0 bases, J shed 2 bases, and the junction held 7 bases outside the gene matches. Germline loops: CDR1 DFQATT, CDR2 SNEGSKA (reference sequence). CDR3 protein: CSARDEVLAGAYEQYF. The DNA for the CDR3 is TGCAGTGCTAGAGACGAGGTTCTAGCGGGGGCCTACGAGCAGTACTTC.